The 16 T cell receptor beta chains reported below all come from one sample, sequenced in a study of blood T cell repertoires in COVID-19. Clones were read by immunoSEQ multiplex PCR, and TCRdb kept only the in-frame ones, dropping some. This table has a few hundred thousand clones, 88% appearing once. Sequencing was performed on PBMCs or T cells enriched from blood (not recorded which). The receptors shown here come from a woman in her fifties or sixties who had recovered from COVID-19.

This rearrangement joins TRBV11-2 to TRBJ1-5; tentative D call: TRBD1 (5 bases). Germline V gives CDR1 SGHAT, CDR2 FQNNGV. Trimming removed 4 bases at V and 3 bases at J, with 10 bases between. This CDR3 has 14 amino acids. The CDR3 region is CASSSRGPNQPQHF. DNA for the CDR3: TGTGCCAGCAGCTCTAGGGGTCCCAATCAGCCCCAGCATTTT.

The V call is TRBV5-1, the J call TRBJ2-3; D is possibly TRBD2 (6 bases). The germline V and J ends were trimmed by 0 bases and 0 bases, with 11 bases remaining between them. The CDR3 has 16 amino acids. The germline CDR1 and CDR2 sequences are SGHRS and YFSETQ. CDR3 DNA: TGCGCCAGCAGCTTGGTAGCGGCGGCTAGCACAGATACGCAGTATTTT. Protein product: CASSLVAAASTDTQYF.

This rearrangement joins TRBV10-3 to TRBJ2-3, with 9 bases fitting TRBD1. With 0 bases clipped from V and 6 bases from J, the junction kept 4 bases outside the gene matches. Germline V gives CDR1 ENHRY, CDR2 SYGVKD. The CDR3 runs 15 residues. CDR3 sequence (DNA): TGTGCCATCAGTGAGTCGGACAGGGGAGGGGATACGCAGTATTTT. Protein product: CAISESDRGGDTQYF.

The chain recombines TRBV29-1 with TRBJ1-4; possibly TRBD1 for D (6 bases). Trimming pared 7 bases from V and 0 bases from J, leaving 9 bases between. Germline CDR1 reads SQVTM; CDR2 reads ANQGSEA. The CDR3 is made up of 13 amino acids. The CDR3 is CSARTATNEKLFF. Here the CDR3 DNA reads TGCAGCGCTCGGACAGCAACTAATGAAAAACTGTTTTTT.

The rearrangement uses TRBV7-2 and TRBJ2-3; weak D call: TRBD2 (6 bases). Germline CDR1 and CDR2: SGHTA and FQGNSA. The CDR3 contains 15 residues. The germline V and J ends were trimmed by 4 bases and 2 bases, with 13 bases remaining between them. CDR3 coding DNA: TGTGCCAGCAGCTCTTGGGCGGGGCTCACAGATACGCAGTATTTT. It is translated as CASSSWAGLTDTQYF.

The chain has TRBV3-1 (or the pseudogene TRBV3-2) and TRBJ2-2, with a tentative D call TRBD1 (6 bases). Trimming left V 5 bases short and J 0 bases short, with 7 bases between. Germline CDR1 reads LGHDT; CDR2 reads YNNKEL (reference sequence). The CDR3 covers 14 residues. CDR3 DNA: TGTGCCAGCAGCGGACAGCCGAACACCGGGGAGCTGTTTTTT. Its translation: CASSGQPNTGELFF.

The chain uses TRBV15 and TRBJ1-5; D is ambiguous. Between the trimmed V and J ends, which lost 0 bases and 6 bases, there was a span of 18 bases. Germline lookup yields CDR1 LNHNV and CDR2 YYDKDF (reference sequence). The CDR3 extends over 17 amino acids. Here the CDR3 reads CATSRDLVAVHGQPQHF. The DNA for the CDR3 is TGTGCCACCAGCAGAGATCTGGTGGCAGTACATGGTCAGCCCCAGCATTTT. Complete variable domain (other parts from reference TRBV15 and TRBJ1-5): DAMVIQNPRYQVTQFGKPVTLSCSQTLNHNVMYWYQQKSSQAPKLLFHYYDKDFNNEADTPDNFQSRRPNTSFCFLDIRSPGLGDTAMYLCATSRDLVAVHGQPQHFGDGTRLSIL.

The gene calls are TRBV4-1 and TRBJ1-4; D is possibly TRBD1 (5 bases). The CDR3 consists of 13 residues. V lost 1 base to trimming and J lost 8 bases, with 8 bases between them. Germline V gene sequence: CDR1 MGHRA, CDR2 YSYEKL. The CDR3 nucleotides read TGCGCCAGCAGCCAAGGGACACCCGAAAAACTGTTTTTT. Protein product: CASSQGTPEKLFF.

The chain recombines TRBV5-8 with TRBJ1-1; D not certain. CDR3 length: 14 amino acids. Germline assignment: CDR1 SGHTS and CDR2 YDEGEE. V was shortened by 0 bases and J by 7 bases, with 13 bases between the two germline ends. The CDR3 protein is CASSLALTAFEAFF. Written as DNA, the CDR3 is TGTGCCAGCAGCTTGGCCCTTACAGCCTTTGAAGCTTTCTTT.

The gene calls are TRBV11-3 and TRBJ2-2; D possibly corresponds to TRBD2 (6 bases). The CDR3 is 12 residues long. Germline assignment: CDR1 SGHNT and CDR2 YENEEA. V was clipped by 5 bases and J by 7 bases, with 8 bases between them. CDR3: CASSPGGGELFF. CDR3 DNA: TGTGCCAGCAGCCCCGGGGGCGGGGAGCTGTTTTTT.

V and J are TRBV7-9 and TRBJ1-2, with TRBD1 matching over 9 bases. The length of the CDR3 is 13 residues. The germline gives CDR1 SEHNR, CDR2 FQNEAQ (reference sequence). V lost 1 base, J lost 8 bases, and 2 bases stayed unmatched. The CDR3 loop reads CASSLGTGVGYTF. In DNA, the CDR3 is TGTGCCAGCAGCTTAGGGACAGGGGTAGGCTACACCTTC. Complete variable domain (other parts from reference TRBV7-9 and TRBJ1-2): DTGVSQNPRHKITKRGQNVTFRCDPISEHNRLYWYRQTLGQGPEFLTYFQNEAQLEKSRLLSDRFSAERPKGSFSTLEIQRTEQGDSAMYLCASSLGTGVGYTFGSGTRLTVV.

J is TRBJ2-7 and V is TRBV7-2; 9 bases map to TRBD1. Germline V gene sequence: CDR1 SGHTA, CDR2 FQGNSA. J lost 6 bases, V lost 3 bases, and 3 bases had no gene match. The CDR3 is 13 amino acids. The CDR3 sequence: CASSFRQGGEQYV. The DNA of the CDR3 is TGTGCCAGCAGCTTCCGACAGGGGGGCGAGCAGTACGTC.

This chain joins TRBV4-1 and TRBJ2-1; 7 nucleotides line up with TRBD2. The CDR3 has 17 residues. The ends lost 0 bases at V and 7 bases at J; junction bases unmatched: 12. In germline, CDR1 is MGHRA, CDR2 YSYEKL. Here the CDR3 DNA reads TGCGCCAGCAGCCAAGATCCAAGCGGGACCGGCGGGAATGAGCAGTTCTTC. Translated, it gives CASSQDPSGTGGNEQFF.

The chain is built from TRBV5-6 and TRBJ2-2; 10 bases agree with TRBD1. CDR1 and CDR2 (germline): SGHDT, YYEEEE. The CDR3 has 14 residues. V lost 3 bases, J lost 5 bases, and 1 base stayed unmatched. Here the CDR3 reads CASSWTGGTGELFF. CDR3 DNA sequence: TGTGCCAGCAGCTGGACAGGGGGGACCGGGGAGCTGTTTTTT.

This clone was recorded only once. The V and J genes are TRBV28 and TRBJ1-6; D remains ambiguous. Trimming removed 6 bases at V and 5 bases at J, with 14 bases between. Germline V gene data show CDR1 as MDHEN and CDR2 as SYDVKM. The length of the CDR3 is 15 residues. The CDR3 DNA reads as TGTGCCAGCAGGGAGGACGGAGGCCATAATTCACCCCTCCACTTT. Amino acid sequence: CASREDGGHNSPLHF. Together with reference TRBV28 and TRBJ1-6, the CDR3 gives the full variable domain: DVKVTQSSRYLVKRTGEKVFLECVQDMDHENMFWYRQDPGLGLRLIYFSYDVKMKEKGDIPEGYSVSREKKERFSLILESASTNQTSMYLCASREDGGHNSPLHFGNGTRLTVT.

The rearrangement links TRBV6-5 to TRBJ1-4; D is unresolved. V dropped 5 bases and J dropped 8 bases, with 6 bases sitting between them. Per the germline V gene, CDR1 is MNHEY and CDR2 is SVGAGI. The CDR3 has 11 amino acids. Here the CDR3 DNA reads TGTGCCAGCAGTCCCCAGGAAAAACTGTTTTTT. Translating it yields CASSPQEKLFF.